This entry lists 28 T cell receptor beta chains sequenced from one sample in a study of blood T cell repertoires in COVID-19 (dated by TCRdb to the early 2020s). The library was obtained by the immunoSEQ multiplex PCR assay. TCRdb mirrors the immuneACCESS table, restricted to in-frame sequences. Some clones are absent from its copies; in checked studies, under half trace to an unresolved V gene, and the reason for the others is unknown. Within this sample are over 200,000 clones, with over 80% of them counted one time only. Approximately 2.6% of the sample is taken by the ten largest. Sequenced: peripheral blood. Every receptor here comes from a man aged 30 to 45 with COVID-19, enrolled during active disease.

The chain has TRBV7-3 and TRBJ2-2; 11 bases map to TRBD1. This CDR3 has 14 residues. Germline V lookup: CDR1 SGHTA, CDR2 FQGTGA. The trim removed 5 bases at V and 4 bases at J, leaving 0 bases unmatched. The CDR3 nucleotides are TGTGCCAGCAGCGGGACAGGGGGCACCGGGGAGCTGTTTTTT. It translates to CASSGTGGTGELFF.

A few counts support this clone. The DNA of the CDR3 is TGCAGTGCTAGGGGGCACAACGAGCAGTACTTC. Protein product: CSARGHNEQYF. This sequence joins TRBV20-1 and TRBJ2-7; D might be TRBD1 (5 bases). Looked up from germline, CDR1 is DFQATT and CDR2 is SNEGSKA (reference sequence). The CDR3 has 11 residues. Deletions cut 3 bases from V and 5 bases from J, with 8 bases between.

The CDR3 region has the DNA TGTGCCAGCAGCTTCGGGGGGGCAGGCACCGGGGAGCTGTTTTTT. Encoded protein: CASSFGGAGTGELFF. V is TRBV11-3 and J is TRBJ2-2, with 8 positions matching TRBD2. The length of the CDR3 is 15 residues. The trim removed 3 bases at V and 4 bases at J, leaving 4 bases unmatched. The V gene's germline CDR1 is SGHNT and CDR2 YENEEA.

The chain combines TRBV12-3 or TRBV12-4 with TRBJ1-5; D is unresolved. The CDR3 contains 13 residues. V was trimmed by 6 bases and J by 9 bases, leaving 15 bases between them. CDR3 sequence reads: CASSPGSIGPQHF. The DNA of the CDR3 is TGTGCCAGCAGCCCCGGGAGCATCGGGCCCCAGCATTTT.

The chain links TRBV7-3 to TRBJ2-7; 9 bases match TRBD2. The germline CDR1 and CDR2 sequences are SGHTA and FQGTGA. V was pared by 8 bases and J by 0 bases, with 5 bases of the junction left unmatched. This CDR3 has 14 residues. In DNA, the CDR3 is TGTGCCAGCGCCTCTAGCGGGGCCTCCTACGAGCAGTACTTC. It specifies CASASSGASYEQYF.

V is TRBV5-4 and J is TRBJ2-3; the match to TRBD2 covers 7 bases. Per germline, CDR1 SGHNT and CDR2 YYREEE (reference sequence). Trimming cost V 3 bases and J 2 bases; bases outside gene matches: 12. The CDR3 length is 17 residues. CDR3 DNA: TGTGCCAGCAGCTCCCGGCGGGCGGGAGAGACCACAGATACGCAGTATTTT. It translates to CASSSRRAGETTDTQYF. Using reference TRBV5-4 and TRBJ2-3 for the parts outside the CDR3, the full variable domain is ETGVTQSPTHLIKTRGQQVTLRCSSQSGHNTVSWYQQALGQGPQFIFQYYREEENGRGNFPPRFSGLQFPNYSSELNVNALELDDSALYLCASSSRRAGETTDTQYFGPGTRLTVL.

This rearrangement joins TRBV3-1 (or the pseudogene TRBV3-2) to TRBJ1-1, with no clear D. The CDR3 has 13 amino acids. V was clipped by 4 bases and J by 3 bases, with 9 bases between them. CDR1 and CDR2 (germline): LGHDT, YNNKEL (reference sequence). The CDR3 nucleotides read TGTGCCAGCAGCCTATCGGGAGACACTGAAGCTTTCTTT. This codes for CASSLSGDTEAFF.

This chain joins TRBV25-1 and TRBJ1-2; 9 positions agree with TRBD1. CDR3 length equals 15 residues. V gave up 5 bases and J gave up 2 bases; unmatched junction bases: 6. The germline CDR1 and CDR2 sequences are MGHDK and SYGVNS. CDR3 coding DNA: TGTGCCAGCAGTACCGGGACAGGGTTAAACTATGGCTACACCTTC. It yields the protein CASSTGTGLNYGYTF.

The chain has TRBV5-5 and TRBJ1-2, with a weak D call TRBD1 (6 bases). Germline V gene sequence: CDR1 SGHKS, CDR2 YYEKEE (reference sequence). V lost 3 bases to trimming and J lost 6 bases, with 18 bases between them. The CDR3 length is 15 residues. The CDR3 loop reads CASSSHTGPTDGYTF. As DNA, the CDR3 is TGTGCCAGCAGCTCCCACACAGGGCCCACTGATGGCTACACCTTC.

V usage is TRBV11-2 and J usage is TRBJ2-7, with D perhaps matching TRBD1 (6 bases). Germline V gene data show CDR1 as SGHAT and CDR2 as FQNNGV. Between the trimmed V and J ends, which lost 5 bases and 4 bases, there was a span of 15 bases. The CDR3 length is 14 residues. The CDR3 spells CASSPQIRGYEQYF. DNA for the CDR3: TGTGCCAGCAGCCCTCAAATCAGGGGATACGAGCAGTACTTC.

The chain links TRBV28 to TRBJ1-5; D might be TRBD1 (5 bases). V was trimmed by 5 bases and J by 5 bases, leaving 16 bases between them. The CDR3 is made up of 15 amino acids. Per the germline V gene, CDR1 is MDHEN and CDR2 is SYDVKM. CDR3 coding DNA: TGTGCCAGCAGTCTCCAGGGTTTAGGGGATCAGCCCCAGCATTTT. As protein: CASSLQGLGDQPQHF.

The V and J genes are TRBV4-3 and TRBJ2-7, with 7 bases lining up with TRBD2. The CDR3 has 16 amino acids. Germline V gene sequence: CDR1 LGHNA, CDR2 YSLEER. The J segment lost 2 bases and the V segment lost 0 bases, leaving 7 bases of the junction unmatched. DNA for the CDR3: TGCGCCAGCAGCCAAGATTGGGCTAGCGGTGCCTACGAGCAGTACTTC. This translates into CASSQDWASGAYEQYF.

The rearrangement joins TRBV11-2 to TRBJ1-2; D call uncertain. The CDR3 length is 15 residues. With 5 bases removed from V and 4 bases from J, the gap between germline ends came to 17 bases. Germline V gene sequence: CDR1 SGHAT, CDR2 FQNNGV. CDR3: CASSPQRGFGYGYTF. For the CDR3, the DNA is TGTGCCAGCAGCCCCCAGCGCGGGTTTGGCTATGGCTACACCTTC.

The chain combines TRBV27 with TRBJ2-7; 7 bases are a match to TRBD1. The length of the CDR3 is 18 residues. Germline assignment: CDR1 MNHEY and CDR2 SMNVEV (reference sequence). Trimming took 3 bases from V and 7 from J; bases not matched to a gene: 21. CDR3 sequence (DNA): TGTGCCAGCAGTTTTTACGCATACCCCCCCGGACAGGTGGGAGAGCAGTACTTC. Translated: CASSFYAYPPGQVGEQYF.

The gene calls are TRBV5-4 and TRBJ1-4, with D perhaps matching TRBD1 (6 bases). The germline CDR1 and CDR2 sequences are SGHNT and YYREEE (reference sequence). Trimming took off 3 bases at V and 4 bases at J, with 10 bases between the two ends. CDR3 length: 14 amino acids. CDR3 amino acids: CASSSGQSNEKLFF. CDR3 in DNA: TGTGCCAGCAGCTCCGGACAGAGTAATGAAAAACTGTTTTTT.

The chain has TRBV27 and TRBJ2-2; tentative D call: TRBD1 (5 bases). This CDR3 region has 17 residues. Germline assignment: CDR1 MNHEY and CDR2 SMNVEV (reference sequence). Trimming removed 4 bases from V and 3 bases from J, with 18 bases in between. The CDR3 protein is CASSSTLGRADTGELFF. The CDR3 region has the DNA TGTGCCAGCAGTTCGACTCTGGGCAGGGCGGACACCGGGGAGCTGTTTTTT.

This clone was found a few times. The CDR3 DNA reads TGTGCCAGCAGCTTACTGGGGGGGAGCGGGGACACCGGGGAGCTGTTTTTT. It yields the protein CASSLLGGSGDTGELFF. J is TRBJ2-2 and V is TRBV11-2; 7 bases align to TRBD2. The germline CDR1 and CDR2 sequences are SGHAT and FQNNGV. CDR3 size: 17 residues. V lost 2 bases, J lost 3 bases, and 9 bases stayed unmatched.

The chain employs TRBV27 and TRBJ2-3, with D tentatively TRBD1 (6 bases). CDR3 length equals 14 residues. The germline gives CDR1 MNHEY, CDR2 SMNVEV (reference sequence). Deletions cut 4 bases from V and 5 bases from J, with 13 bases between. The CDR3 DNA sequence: TGTGCCAGCAGTTCATACAGGGTGGGAGATACGCAGTATTTT. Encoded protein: CASSSYRVGDTQYF.

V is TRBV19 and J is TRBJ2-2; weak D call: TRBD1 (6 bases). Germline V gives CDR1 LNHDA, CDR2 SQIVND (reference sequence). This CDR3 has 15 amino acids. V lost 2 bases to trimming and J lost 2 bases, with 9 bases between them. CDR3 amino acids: CASSINRVNTGELFF. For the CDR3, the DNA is TGTGCCAGTAGTATAAACAGGGTCAACACCGGGGAGCTGTTTTTT.

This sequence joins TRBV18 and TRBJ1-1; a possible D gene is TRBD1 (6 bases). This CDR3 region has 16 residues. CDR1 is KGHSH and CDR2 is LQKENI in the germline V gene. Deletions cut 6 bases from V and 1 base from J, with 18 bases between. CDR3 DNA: TGTGCCAGCTCCCCGGGGACAACCCTGGGGAACACTGAAGCTTTCTTT. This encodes CASSPGTTLGNTEAFF.

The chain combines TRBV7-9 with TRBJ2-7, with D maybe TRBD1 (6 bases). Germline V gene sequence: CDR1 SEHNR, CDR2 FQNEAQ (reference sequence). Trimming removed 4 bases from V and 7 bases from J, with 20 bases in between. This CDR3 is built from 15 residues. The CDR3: CASSSPEQGPREQYF. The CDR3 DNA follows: TGTGCCAGCAGCTCGCCCGAACAGGGACCACGGGAGCAGTACTTC.

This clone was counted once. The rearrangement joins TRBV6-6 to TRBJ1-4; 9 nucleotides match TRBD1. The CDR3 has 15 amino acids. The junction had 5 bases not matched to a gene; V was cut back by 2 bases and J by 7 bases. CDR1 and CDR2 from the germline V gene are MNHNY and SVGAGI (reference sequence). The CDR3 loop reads CASSYPDRGGEKLFF. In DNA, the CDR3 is TGTGCCAGCAGTTACCCGGACAGGGGCGGTGAAAAACTGTTTTTT.

CDR3 sequence: CASSNLRASGLDEQFF. The CDR3 region has the DNA TGTGCCAGCAGTAACCTTCGGGCTAGCGGGTTGGATGAGCAGTTCTTC. The gene calls are TRBV6-4 and TRBJ2-1; 8 bases agree with TRBD2. J gave up 8 bases and V 5 bases, and 14 bases lay outside the gene matches. There are 16 residues in the CDR3. The germline gives CDR1 MRHNA, CDR2 SNTAGT.

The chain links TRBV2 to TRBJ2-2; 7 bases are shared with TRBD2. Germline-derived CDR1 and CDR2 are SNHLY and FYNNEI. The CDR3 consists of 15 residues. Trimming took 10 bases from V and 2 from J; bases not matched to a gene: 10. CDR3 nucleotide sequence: TGTGCCATCCGGGCGAGACTAGCTAACACCGGGGAGCTGTTTTTT. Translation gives CAIRARLANTGELFF.

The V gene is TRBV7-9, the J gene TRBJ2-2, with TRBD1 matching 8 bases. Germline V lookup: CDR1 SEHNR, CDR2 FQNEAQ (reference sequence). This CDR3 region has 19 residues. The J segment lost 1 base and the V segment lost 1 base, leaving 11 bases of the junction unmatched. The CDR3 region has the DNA TGTGCCAGCAGCTTAGGGGTCAGGACAGGGATGCGGAACACCGGGGAGCTGTTTTTT. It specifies CASSLGVRTGMRNTGELFF.

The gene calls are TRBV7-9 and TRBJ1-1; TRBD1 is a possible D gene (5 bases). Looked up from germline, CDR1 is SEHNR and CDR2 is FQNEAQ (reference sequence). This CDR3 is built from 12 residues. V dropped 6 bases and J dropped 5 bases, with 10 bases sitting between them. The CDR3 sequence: CASSIQGTEAFF. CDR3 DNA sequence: TGTGCCAGCAGTATCCAGGGTACTGAAGCTTTCTTT.

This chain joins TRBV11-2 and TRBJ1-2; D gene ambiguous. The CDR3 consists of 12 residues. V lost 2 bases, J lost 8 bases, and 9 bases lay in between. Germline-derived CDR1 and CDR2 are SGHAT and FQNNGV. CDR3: CASSLTGVGYTF. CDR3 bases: TGTGCCAGCAGCTTAACGGGTGTGGGCTACACCTTC.

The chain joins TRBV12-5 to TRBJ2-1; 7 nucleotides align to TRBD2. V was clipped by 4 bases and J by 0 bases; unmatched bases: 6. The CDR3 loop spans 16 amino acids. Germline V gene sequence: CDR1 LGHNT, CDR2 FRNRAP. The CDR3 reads CASGSTLAASYNEQFF. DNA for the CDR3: TGTGCTAGTGGTTCCACTCTAGCGGCCTCCTACAATGAGCAGTTCTTC.